The clone carrying this TCR beta chain was counted many times. Its matching antigen is unknown. This sample was taken from a study of blood T cells in healthy people across ages. Alongside a J-beta primer mix, a sample-barcoded 5' primer served in a second PCR lasting about 7 to 11 cycles. Per-sample output comprised a minimum of 2.5 million paired-end reads containing CDR3. TCRdb recomputed calls from the 5' RACE reads with MiXCR, one row per CDR3 protein. Seen here are 600,000 to 850,000 distinct CDR3 sequences, roughly 41% observed once, and the top ten hold more than 20%. Isolation yielded PBMCs, at least 7 million per sample, in every case. Points from the study as a whole: Long-lived donors had more naive CD4+ cells and higher diversity than aged donors.

The J segment lost 4 bases and the V segment lost 6 bases, leaving 3 bases of the junction unmatched. CDR3 length: 15 residues. Germline values: CDR1 MNHEY, CDR2 SVGEGT. Sequencing was performed on blood. This rearrangement joins TRBV6-2 or TRBV6-3 to TRBJ2-1; 13 bases match TRBD2. This TCR was sampled from a woman aged 55-70 years in good health. As DNA, the CDR3 is TGTGCCAGCAGCTGGACTAGCGGGGGATACAATGAGCAGTTCTTC. Its translation: CASSWTSGGYNEQFF.